Shown below are 19 T cell receptor beta chains from a single sample sequenced in a study of T cells in Graves' hyperthyroidism and ophthalmopathy. Researchers amplified the TCR beta CDR3 regions from RNA transcripts. The HTBI set primed first-round TCR CDR3 RT-PCR. In TCRdb, the multiplex PCR reads were re-called with MiXCR into one record per CDR3 protein. Of about 710,000 distinct CDR3 sequences in the sample, roughly 15% are singletons; the top ten hold around 8%. The material sequenced was blood. The receptors were sampled from a man aged 18 to 30 with Graves' hyperthyroidism.

Here the CDR3 DNA reads TGTGCCAGCAGCTTAACGGGAGCGGGCGAGCAGTACTTC. This encodes CASSLTGAGEQYF. This chain joins TRBV27 and TRBJ2-7, with D possibly TRBD2 on 6 matching bases. The V end lost 6 bases, the J end lost 6 bases, and 15 bases lay between the germline ends. There are 13 residues in the CDR3. The germline V gene encodes CDR1 MNHEY and CDR2 SMNVEV (reference sequence).

The chain is built from TRBV6-2 or TRBV6-3 and TRBJ2-7, with 9 bases fitting TRBD1. The J segment lost 5 bases and the V segment lost 8 bases, leaving 7 bases of the junction unmatched. Germline V gene lookup returns CDR1 MNHEY and CDR2 SVGEGT. CDR3 length: 13 amino acids. The DNA of the CDR3 is TGTGCCAGCGGGGACAGGGTCTCTAACGAGCAGTACTTC. Translated, it gives CASGDRVSNEQYF.

J is TRBJ2-7 and V is TRBV28, with D possibly TRBD2 on 5 matching bases. This CDR3 region has 11 residues. Trimming cost V 4 bases and J 9 bases, with 10 bases left between them. Germline-derived CDR1 and CDR2 are MDHEN and SYDVKM. The DNA for the CDR3 is TGTGCCAGCAGTTCGGGGTTTGGGCAGTACTTC. Translating gives CASSSGFGQYF.

This clonotype was seen ten or more times. The chain carries TRBV28 and TRBJ2-7; D may be TRBD1 (6 bases). The CDR3 spans 13 residues. Trimming stripped 3 bases from V and 7 bases from J, with 13 bases between. The germline V gene has CDR1 MDHEN and CDR2 SYDVKM. DNA of the CDR3: TGTGCCAGCAGTTTGACAGGCCCTAGGGAGCAGTACTTC. Its translation: CASSLTGPREQYF.

This clonotype showed up many times. J is TRBJ2-3 and V is TRBV18; TRBD1 is a possible D gene (5 bases). CDR3 length equals 14 residues. Germline V gene sequence: CDR1 KGHSH, CDR2 LQKENI. Trimming removed 2 bases from V and 2 bases from J, with 8 bases in between. The CDR3: CASSPTGPTDTQYF. CDR3 in DNA: TGTGCCAGCTCACCAACAGGACCCACAGATACGCAGTATTTT. The whole variable domain, remainder taken from reference TRBV18 and TRBJ2-3, is NAGVMQNPRHLVRRRGQEARLRCSPMKGHSHVYWYRQLPEEGLKFMVYLQKENIIDESGMPKERFSAEFPKEGPSILRIQQVVRGDSAAYFCASSPTGPTDTQYFGPGTRLTVL.

Ten or more counts support this clonotype. The chain joins TRBV7-9 to TRBJ2-5; D may correspond to TRBD1 or TRBD2 (6 bases each). Germline CDR1 reads SEHNR; CDR2 reads FQNEAQ (reference sequence). CDR3 length equals 16 residues. Trimming cost V 8 bases and J 0 bases, with 19 bases left between them. The CDR3 DNA reads as TGTGCCAGCGTAGCAGGGGCGACGGGGGACCAAGAGACCCAGTACTTC. Translating gives CASVAGATGDQETQYF.

The CDR3: CAWSTQGDVGEQFF. In DNA form, the CDR3 reads TGTGCCTGGAGTACCCAGGGGGACGTAGGTGAGCAGTTCTTC. The chain employs TRBV30 and TRBJ2-1, with 7 bases identical to TRBD1. Unmatched junction bases numbered 10, after V lost 2 bases and J lost 9 bases. The CDR3 totals 14 residues. The germline gives CDR1 GTSNPN, CDR2 SVGIG (reference sequence).

This rearrangement joins TRBV18 to TRBJ1-1; possibly TRBD1 for D (6 bases). The CDR3 sequence is 14 residues long. Trimming took off 2 bases at V and 4 bases at J, with 11 bases between the two ends. The V gene's germline CDR1 is KGHSH and CDR2 LQKENI. The CDR3: CASSPKRGATEAFF. Written as DNA, the CDR3 is TGTGCCAGCTCACCAAAAAGGGGGGCCACTGAAGCTTTCTTT.

This clonotype was seen repeatedly, ten times or more. The chain uses TRBV10-3 and TRBJ2-1, with TRBD2 matching 13 bases. From germline, CDR1 is ENHRY and CDR2 SYGVKD. V lost 6 bases to trimming and J lost 4 bases; unmatched junction nucleotides: 3. CDR3 size: 15 residues. CDR3 in amino acids: CAIRKGLAGYNEQFF. DNA for the CDR3: TGTGCCATCAGAAAGGGACTAGCGGGGTACAATGAGCAGTTCTTC.

This clonotype was seen at least ten times. This sequence joins TRBV28 and TRBJ2-1; D remains unclear. The ends were cut back, 5 bases at V and 10 bases at J, with 12 bases in the middle. The germline V gene has CDR1 MDHEN and CDR2 SYDVKM. The CDR3 covers 12 residues. CDR3 residues: CASSTPPLEQFF. The DNA for the CDR3 is TGTGCCAGCAGTACCCCTCCCCTAGAGCAGTTCTTC.

At least ten counts were recorded for this clonotype. The chain combines TRBV28 with TRBJ2-7; 8 bases are shared with TRBD2. Trimming took 4 bases from V and 3 from J; bases not matched to a gene: 5. CDR3 length equals 14 residues. Germline V gene data show CDR1 as MDHEN and CDR2 as SYDVKM. The CDR3 protein is CASSYRGGLYEQYF. The CDR3, as DNA: TGTGCCAGCAGTTACCGGGGGGGCCTCTACGAGCAGTACTTC.

The rearrangement uses TRBV25-1 and TRBJ2-1; 8 bases are a match to TRBD2. After removal of 1 base from V and 5 bases from J, the junction contained 7 bases not matched to a gene. This CDR3 comprises 16 residues. Germline assignment: CDR1 MGHDK and CDR2 SYGVNS. CDR3 nucleotide sequence: TGTGCCAGCAGTGAATGGAGTAGCGGGACCAACAATGAGCAGTTCTTC. This gives the protein CASSEWSSGTNNEQFF.

This clonotype was seen at least ten times. This chain connects TRBV28 to TRBJ2-1; no firm D call. Trimming removed 7 bases at V and 8 bases at J, with 9 bases between. The CDR3 runs to 11 residues. The germline CDR1 and CDR2 sequences are MDHEN and SYDVKM. CDR3 sequence (DNA): TGTGCCAGCATTCAGCAGTATGAGCAGTTCTTC. It specifies CASIQQYEQFF.

The sample holds a few counts of this clonotype. The V call is TRBV28, the J call TRBJ2-3; TRBD2 matches 12 bases. This CDR3 has 15 residues. The ends lost 5 bases at V and 5 bases at J; junction bases unmatched: 5. Germline values: CDR1 MDHEN, CDR2 SYDVKM. The CDR3, as DNA: TGTGCCAGCAGTCTAGCGGGAGGGCCATTAGATACGCAGTATTTT. Its protein product is CASSLAGGPLDTQYF.

To note about this clonotype: With a much larger clone just one base away, this may be a read error. The chain is built from TRBV11-2 and TRBJ2-4, with D unresolved. V was cut by 8 bases and J by 6 bases, with 11 bases left in between. The CDR3 has 12 residues. CDR1 SGHAT and CDR2 FQNNGV come from the germline V gene. CDR3 bases: TGTGCCAGCGGCCCTGTGGGAAACATTCAGTACTTC. Translation gives CASGPVGNIQYF.

This clonotype appeared a few times. The V call is TRBV15, the J call TRBJ2-3; a weak D match, TRBD2 (5 bases). Germline V gives CDR1 LNHNV, CDR2 YYDKDF (reference sequence). The CDR3 is 17 residues long. Trimming stripped 4 bases from V and 4 bases from J, with 21 bases between. The CDR3 here is CATSNRWTGDSADTQYF. The CDR3 DNA is TGTGCCACCAGCAACCGGTGGACCGGGGATTCGGCAGATACGCAGTATTTT.

This clonotype was detected ten times or more. This chain joins TRBV28 and TRBJ2-7; 10 bases align to TRBD1. Germline trimming cut 5 bases from V and 3 bases from J; bases unmatched to any gene: 7. The germline V gene encodes CDR1 MDHEN and CDR2 SYDVKM. CDR3 length: 15 amino acids. Written as DNA, the CDR3 is TGTGCCAGCAGTAGAGGGACAGGGGATCTCTACGAGCAGTACTTC. Protein product: CASSRGTGDLYEQYF.

The chain combines TRBV4-3 with TRBJ2-1, with unresolved D. Germline V gene sequence: CDR1 LGHNA, CDR2 YSLEER. The CDR3 covers 14 residues. Trimming removed 4 bases at V and 9 bases at J, with 16 bases between. The CDR3 DNA sequence: TGCGCCAGCAGCCCCCCTGGGGATAGCACTGAGCAGTTCTTC. Translating it yields CASSPPGDSTEQFF.

The genes are TRBV29-1 and TRBJ1-4; D gene unclear. There are 15 residues in the CDR3. With 1 base removed from V and 0 bases from J, the gap between germline ends came to 9 bases. CDR1 is SQVTM, CDR2 ANQGSEA, per germline. The CDR3 protein is CSVEVDGATNEKLFF. The CDR3 region has the DNA TGCAGCGTTGAAGTTGATGGGGCAACTAATGAAAAACTGTTTTTT. The full variable domain, completed using reference TRBV29-1 and TRBJ1-4, is SAVISQKPSRDICQRGTSLTIQCQVDSQVTMMFWYRQQPGQSLTLIATANQGSEATYESGFVIDKFPISRPNLTFSTLTVSNMSPEDSSIYLCSVEVDGATNEKLFFGSGTQLSVL.